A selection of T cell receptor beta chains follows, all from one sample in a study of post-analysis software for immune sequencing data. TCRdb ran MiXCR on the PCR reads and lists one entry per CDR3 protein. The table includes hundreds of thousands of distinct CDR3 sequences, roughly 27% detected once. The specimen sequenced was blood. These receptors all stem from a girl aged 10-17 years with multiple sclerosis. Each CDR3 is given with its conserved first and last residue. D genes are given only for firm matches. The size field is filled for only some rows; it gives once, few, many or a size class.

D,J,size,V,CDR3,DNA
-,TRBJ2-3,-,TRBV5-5,CASSSRDPAQGLGFGTDTQYF,TGTGCCAGCAGCTCAAGAGACCCAGCCCAGGGGCTGGGGTTTGGCACAGATACGCAGTATTTT
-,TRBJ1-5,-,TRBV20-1,CSARALLLRSNQTQHF,TGCAGTGCCCGGGCCCTACTTCTGAGGAGCAATCAGACCCAGCATTTT
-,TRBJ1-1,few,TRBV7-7,CASSRAPGGEAFF,TGTGCCAGCAGCCGAGCCCCGGGGGGAGAAGCTTTCTTT
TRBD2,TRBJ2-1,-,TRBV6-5,CASSYRTSGVPYEQFF,TGTGCCAGCAGTTACCGGACTAGCGGAGTCCCCTACGAGCAGTTCTTC
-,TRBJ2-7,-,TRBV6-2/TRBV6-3,CASSYGVRYEQYF,TGTGCCAGCAGTTACGGGGTTAGGTACGAGCAGTACTTC
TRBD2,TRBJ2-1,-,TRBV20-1,CSARQLAGGPDEQFF,TGCAGTGCTAGACAACTAGCGGGAGGGCCGGATGAGCAGTTCTTC
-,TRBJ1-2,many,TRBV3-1,CASSQDTVGYGYTF,TGTGCCAGCAGCCAAGATACAGTTGGTTATGGCTACACCTTC
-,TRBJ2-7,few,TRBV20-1,CSARDTRVSPYEQYF,TGCAGTGCTAGAGATACGAGGGTCTCTCCCTACGAGCAGTACTTC
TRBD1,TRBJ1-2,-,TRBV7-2,CASTNRGGGYTF,TGTGCCAGCACCAACAGGGGCGGCGGCTACACCTTC
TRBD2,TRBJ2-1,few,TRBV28,CASSPGLAGALLGNNEQFF,TGTGCCAGCAGTCCAGGACTAGCGGGAGCACTTCTCGGAAACAATGAGCAGTTCTTC
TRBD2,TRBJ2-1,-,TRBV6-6,CASSYSGRAGAYNEQFF,TGTGCCAGCAGTTATTCGGGACGAGCGGGGGCCTACAATGAGCAGTTCTTC
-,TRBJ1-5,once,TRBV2,CASSGGLGQPQHF,TGTGCCAGCAGTGGGGGGCTCGGGCAGCCCCAGCATTTT
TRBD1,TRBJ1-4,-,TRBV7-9,CASSFRDRHNEKLFF,TGTGCCAGCAGCTTCCGGGACAGGCACAATGAAAAACTGTTTTTT
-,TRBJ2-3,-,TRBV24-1,CATSNRNFTDTQYF,TGTGCCACCAGTAACAGGAATTTCACAGATACGCAGTATTTT
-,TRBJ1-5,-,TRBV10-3,CATTMSGQPNQPQHF,TGTGCCACGACCATGAGTGGGCAGCCTAATCAGCCCCAGCATTTT
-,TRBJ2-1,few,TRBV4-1,CASSQALVGIQFF,TGCGCCAGCAGCCAAGCTTTAGTAGGGATCCAGTTCTTC
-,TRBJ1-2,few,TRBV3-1,CASSQDQIIGYTF,TGTGCCAGCAGCCAGGACCAAATAATTGGCTACACCTTC
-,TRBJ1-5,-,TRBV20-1,CSAQGLLSNQPPHF,TGCAGTGCGCAGGGACTGCTTAGCAATCAGCCCCCGCATTTT
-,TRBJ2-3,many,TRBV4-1,CASSQPTSREQYF,TGCGCCAGCAGCCAACCAACATCCCGGGAGCAGTATTTT
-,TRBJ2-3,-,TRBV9,CASSGGESSTDTQYF,TGTGCCAGCAGCGGGGGGGAGTCTAGCACAGATACGCAGTATTTT
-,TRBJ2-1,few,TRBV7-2,CASINLMYNEQFF,TGTGCCAGCATCAACCTGATGTACAATGAGCAGTTCTTC
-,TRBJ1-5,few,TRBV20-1,CSARAELRVPNQPQHF,TGCAGTGCTAGAGCGGAGTTAAGGGTACCCAATCAGCCCCAGCATTTT
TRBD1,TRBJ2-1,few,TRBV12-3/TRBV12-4,CASSADRDAYNEQFF,TGTGCCAGCAGTGCCGACAGGGATGCCTACAATGAGCAGTTCTTC
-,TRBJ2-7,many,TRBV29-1,CSVAGGAPHEQYF,TGCAGCGTTGCTGGGGGCGCCCCCCACGAGCAGTACTTC
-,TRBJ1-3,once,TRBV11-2,CASTVGANSGNTIYF,TGTGCCAGCACCGTGGGGGCCAACTCTGGAAACACCATATATTTT
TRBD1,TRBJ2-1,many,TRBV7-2,CASSLGSGGPYNEQFF,TGTGCCAGCAGCTTAGGATCAGGGGGCCCGTACAATGAGCAGTTCTTC
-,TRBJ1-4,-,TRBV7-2,CASSLLWPGQTNEKLFF,TGTGCCAGCAGCCTTCTTTGGCCCGGGCAGACGAATGAAAAACTGTTTTTT
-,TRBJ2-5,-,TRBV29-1,CSVGPGATYDQYF,TGCAGCGTTGGACCCGGGGCGACCTACGATCAGTACTTC
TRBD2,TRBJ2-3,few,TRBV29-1,CSVASGGTDTQYF,TGCAGCGTTGCGTCGGGGGGGACAGATACGCAGTATTTT
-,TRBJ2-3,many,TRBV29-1,CSVPGGGDTQYF,TGCAGCGTCCCAGGGGGAGGAGATACGCAGTATTTT
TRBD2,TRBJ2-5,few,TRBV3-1,CASTQQRGYQETQYF,TGTGCCAGCACCCAACAGCGGGGGTACCAAGAGACCCAGTACTTC
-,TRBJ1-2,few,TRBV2,CASRLIYGYTF,TGTGCCAGCAGACTAATCTATGGCTACACCTTC
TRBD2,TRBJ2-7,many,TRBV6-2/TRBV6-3,CASRLGTSVTYEQYF,TGTGCCAGCAGACTCGGGACTAGCGTAACCTACGAGCAGTACTTC
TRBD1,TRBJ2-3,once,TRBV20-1,CSASRQGLTDTQYF,TGCAGTGCTAGCCGACAGGGTTTGACAGATACGCAGTATTTT
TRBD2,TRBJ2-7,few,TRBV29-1,CSGGGTSGNSYEQYF,TGCAGCGGGGGGGGGACTAGCGGGAACTCCTACGAGCAGTACTTC